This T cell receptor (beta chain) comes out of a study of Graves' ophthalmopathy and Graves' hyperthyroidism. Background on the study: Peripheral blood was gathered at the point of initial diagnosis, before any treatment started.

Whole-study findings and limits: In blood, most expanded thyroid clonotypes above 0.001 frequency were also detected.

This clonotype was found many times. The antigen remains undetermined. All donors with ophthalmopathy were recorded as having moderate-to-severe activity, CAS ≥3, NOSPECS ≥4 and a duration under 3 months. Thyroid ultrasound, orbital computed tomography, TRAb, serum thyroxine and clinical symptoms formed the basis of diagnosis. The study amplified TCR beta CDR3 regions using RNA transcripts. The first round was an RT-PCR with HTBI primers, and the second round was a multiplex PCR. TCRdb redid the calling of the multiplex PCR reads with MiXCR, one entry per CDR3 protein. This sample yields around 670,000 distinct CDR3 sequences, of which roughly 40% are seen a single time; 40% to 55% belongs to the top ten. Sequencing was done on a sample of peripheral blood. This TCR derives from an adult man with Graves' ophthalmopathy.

The CDR3 nucleotides read TGCAGTGCTAGAGATCAGAGCTCCTACGAGCAGTACTTC. This gives the protein CSARDQSSYEQYF. The chain carries TRBV20-1 and TRBJ2-7; D unclear. CDR1 and CDR2 (germline): DFQATT, SNEGSKA (reference sequence). Trimming took off 0 bases at V and 0 bases at J, with 6 bases between the two ends. The CDR3 contains 13 residues.